This T cell receptor beta chain originates from a study of cytomegalovirus exposure and HLA in healthy donors. Study findings and constraints: The authors later found HLA-associated TCR beta chains more clonally expanded than equally common others. In all likelihood, a cluster of highly shared sequence variants was a sequencing artifact. Upon later analysis, TCR association rates were observed to vary by HLA locus, being highest for DRB1 and lowest for HLA-C.

In the case of this clone: Its antigen remains unidentified.

The PCR was carried out with 60 Vbeta primers and 13 Jbeta primers. TCRdb's table, derived via immunoSEQ multiplex PCR, lists solely in-frame clones and lacks some. There are about 150,000 clones in the sample; about four fifths occur only once, and 3% to 4% lies in the top ten. Per germline, CDR1 SNHLY and CDR2 FYNNEI. The V end was cut by 4 bases, the J end by 0 bases, with 12 bases between. The CDR3 has 16 amino acids. The specimen sequenced was PBMCs. J is TRBJ1-4 and V is TRBV2; D not resolved. This sequence originates from a human donor in good health. CDR3 in DNA: TGTGCCAGCAGTGCTGCAGTTCTTGCAACTAATGAAAAACTGTTTTTT. Protein: CASSAAVLATNEKLFF.